The 20 T cell receptor beta chains given below trace back to one sample, sequenced in a study of breast tumors, draining lymph nodes, adjacent tissues. TCRdb itself ran the multiplex PCR reads through MiXCR, one entry per CDR3 protein. The sample carries 25,000 to 40,000 distinct CDR3 sequences, approximately 63% recorded once. The specimen was breast tumor tissue. All receptors derive from a female donor with breast cancer. Some clones in this sample may be carry-over from other donors' samples.

The chain combines TRBV20-1 with TRBJ2-1; TRBD2 might be the D (6 bases). Germline CDR1 DFQATT, CDR2 SNEGSKA (reference sequence). Trimming pared 3 bases from V and 12 bases from J, leaving 18 bases between. This CDR3 is built from 13 residues. CDR3 bases: TGCAGTGCTAGCTTAAGGGACTCCATTCCGCAGTTCTTC. It specifies CSASLRDSIPQFF.

The V and J genes are TRBV6-5 and TRBJ2-3; the match to TRBD1 covers 8 bases. This CDR3 is built from 16 residues. The V segment lost 0 bases and the J segment 6 bases; nucleotides outside the gene matches: 8. Germline CDR1 MNHEY, CDR2 SVGAGI. The CDR3 region is CASSYSLTGVRDTQYF. DNA of the CDR3: TGTGCCAGCAGTTACTCCCTGACAGGGGTTAGGGATACGCAGTATTTT.

This clonotype came up many times. The chain recombines TRBV12-3 or TRBV12-4 with TRBJ1-1, with 10 bases matching TRBD1. The CDR3 loop spans 14 amino acids. V dropped 5 bases and J dropped 4; count of bases not matched to a gene: 4. The CDR3 here is CASSRQGAGTEAFF. The CDR3 bases are TGTGCCAGCAGTAGACAGGGGGCTGGCACTGAAGCTTTCTTT.

Judged by abundance, this clonotype is hyperexpanded. V usage is TRBV20-1 and J usage is TRBJ2-1, with 14 positions matching TRBD2. The V gene's germline CDR1 is DFQATT and CDR2 SNEGSKA (reference sequence). This CDR3 contains 14 residues. Germline trimming cut 4 bases from V and 7 bases from J; bases unmatched to any gene: 3. The CDR3 is CSAMWTSGRNEQFF. The DNA of the CDR3 is TGCAGTGCTATGTGGACTAGCGGGAGGAATGAGCAGTTCTTC.

The chain is built from TRBV6-5 and TRBJ1-3; 7 positions agree with TRBD1. From germline, CDR1 is MNHEY and CDR2 SVGAGI. After removal of 5 bases from V and 9 bases from J, the junction contained 4 bases not matched to a gene. The CDR3 totals 12 residues. The CDR3 spells CASSQGQRTIYF. CDR3 nucleotides: TGTGCCAGCAGTCAGGGACAGCGCACCATATATTTT.

The J gene is TRBJ2-3, the V gene TRBV7-2; TRBD1 matches at 9 bases. CDR3 length: 14 amino acids. The germline V gene encodes CDR1 SGHTA and CDR2 FQGNSA. The V segment lost 4 bases and the J segment 6 bases; nucleotides outside the gene matches: 5. The CDR3 bases are TGTGCCAGCAGCTCCGGACAGGGGAGTGATACGCAGTATTTT. This translates into CASSSGQGSDTQYF. Looking up the rest from reference TRBV7-2 and TRBJ2-3 gives the full variable domain: GAGVSQSPSNKVTEKGKDVELRCDPISGHTALYWYRQSLGQGLEFLIYFQGNSAPDKSGLPSDRFSAERTGGSVSTLTIQRTQQEDSAVYLCASSSGQGSDTQYFGPGTRLTVL.

The gene calls are TRBV20-1 and TRBJ2-1, with 9 bases matching TRBD2. This CDR3 comprises 14 residues. With 3 bases clipped from V and 7 bases from J, the junction kept 7 bases outside the gene matches. CDR1 and CDR2 (germline): DFQATT, SNEGSKA (reference sequence). The CDR3 protein is CSARGISGRNEQFF. The DNA of the CDR3 is TGCAGTGCTAGGGGAATCAGCGGGAGGAATGAGCAGTTCTTC.

By frequency in the sample, this clonotype is medium-sized. This chain links TRBV12-3 or TRBV12-4 with TRBJ1-3, with TRBD1 as a possible D gene (6 bases). With 6 bases removed from V and 2 bases from J, the gap between germline ends came to 17 bases. The CDR3 has 16 residues. This chain's CDR3 is CASRAEGGIAGNTIYF. The DNA for the CDR3 is TGTGCCAGCAGGGCTGAGGGGGGGATAGCTGGAAACACCATATATTTT.

This clonotype was seen ten or more times. V is TRBV30 and J is TRBJ1-2; a possible D gene is TRBD1 (6 bases). Trimming removed 7 bases from V and 2 bases from J, with 20 bases in between. Germline lookup yields CDR1 GTSNPN and CDR2 SVGIG (reference sequence). The CDR3 totals 15 residues. The CDR3, as DNA: TGTGCCTCCCCACCCTCGACAGGCGGAAACTATGGCTACACCTTC. It encodes CASPPSTGGNYGYTF.

This clonotype was picked up many times. The V gene is TRBV6-2 or TRBV6-3, the J gene TRBJ1-4, with D tentatively TRBD1 (6 bases). Per the germline V gene, CDR1 is MNHEY and CDR2 is SVGEGT. The CDR3 is 14 residues long. V was cut by 7 bases and J by 7 bases, with 16 bases left in between. The CDR3 loop is CASTAATGLEKLFF. CDR3 DNA: TGTGCCAGCACCGCCGCGACAGGACTTGAAAAACTGTTTTTT.

By sample share, this clonotype is medium-sized. V is TRBV6-1 and J is TRBJ1-6; D possibly corresponds to TRBD1 (5 bases). V gave up 6 bases and J gave up 5 bases, with 11 bases separating them. The CDR3 is 14 amino acids. Germline V gene lookup returns CDR1 MNHNS and CDR2 SASEGT. As DNA, the CDR3 is TGTGCCAGCAGGAGGGACGGAGATAATTCACCCCTCCACTTT. Amino acid sequence: CASRRDGDNSPLHF.

The V and J genes are TRBV5-4 and TRBJ1-2; tentatively, D is TRBD1 (5 bases). V was pared by 6 bases and J by 0 bases, with 12 bases between. Germline CDR1 SGHNT, CDR2 YYREEE (reference sequence). The CDR3 contains 14 residues. The chain's CDR3 is CASTAREANYGYTF. CDR3 nucleotides: TGTGCCAGCACGGCCAGGGAGGCTAACTATGGCTACACCTTC.

This chain uses TRBV24-1 with TRBJ2-7; 9 bases agree with TRBD2. V was pared by 5 bases and J by 3 bases, with 7 bases of the junction left unmatched. The CDR3 contains 15 residues. Germline V gene data show CDR1 as KGHDR and CDR2 as SFDVKD. CDR3 amino acids: CATSGPSGDLYEQYF. The CDR3 DNA follows: TGTGCCACCAGTGGTCCTAGCGGGGACCTCTACGAGCAGTACTTC.

This clonotype occurred once. The chain combines TRBV20-1 with TRBJ1-1; D not certain. Germline V gene lookup returns CDR1 DFQATT and CDR2 SNEGSKA (reference sequence). V shed 6 bases and J shed 7 bases, with 12 bases lying between them. The CDR3 spans 11 residues. As DNA, the CDR3 is TGCAGTGCCGAAAAGGGTGATGAAGCTTTCTTT. It is translated as CSAEKGDEAFF.

This clonotype was recorded at least ten times. Because the CDR3 is missing its conserved closing phenylalanine or tryptophan, this is likely a read error. The DNA is left out, because the CDR3 cannot be placed on it with certainty; the CDR3 is given as TCRdb lists it. The chain combines TRBV6-5 with TRBJ2-7; no DNA check was done on the table's D call, TRBD2. Germline lookup yields CDR1 MNHEY and CDR2 SVGAGI. The CDR3 is made up of 12 amino acids, end residues included. The CDR3 loop is CASSHWVRRGAL.

The rearrangement uses TRBV20-1 and TRBJ2-7, with D maybe TRBD2 (5 bases). Trimming took off 0 bases at V and 1 base at J, with 10 bases between the two ends. Germline CDR1 and CDR2: DFQATT and SNEGSKA (reference sequence). The CDR3 runs to 14 residues. CDR3 amino acids: CSAREAEISYEQYF. CDR3 bases: TGCAGTGCTAGAGAAGCGGAAATATCCTACGAGCAGTACTTC.

V is TRBV12-3 or TRBV12-4 and J is TRBJ2-7, with D hard to call. The CDR3 runs to 15 residues. Trimming pared 3 bases from V and 0 bases from J, leaving 12 bases between. CDR3 in amino acids: CASSFRVESSYEQYF. In DNA, the CDR3 is TGTGCCAGCAGTTTTAGGGTCGAAAGCTCCTACGAGCAGTACTTC.

This clonotype came up many times. V usage is TRBV11-2 and J usage is TRBJ2-4; perhaps TRBD2 as D (5 bases). Germline V gene lookup returns CDR1 SGHAT and CDR2 FQNNGV. This CDR3 is built from 15 residues. The V end lost 3 bases, the J end lost 0 bases, and 9 bases lay between the germline ends. The CDR3 is CASSLGVLAKNIQYF. CDR3 DNA: TGTGCCAGCAGCTTGGGAGTTCTAGCCAAAAACATTCAGTACTTC.

This clonotype was recorded at least ten times. This rearrangement joins TRBV5-1 to TRBJ2-5, with 7 bases identical to TRBD1. Germline CDR1 SGHRS, CDR2 YFSETQ. The CDR3 is 15 amino acids. V was pared by 4 bases and J by 5 bases, with 11 bases of the junction left unmatched. CDR3: CASSDSTGTHETQYF. CDR3 in DNA: TGCGCCAGCAGCGACTCGACAGGGACCCACGAGACCCAGTACTTC.

The sample holds many counts of this clonotype. This may be a read error: a much more frequent sequence differs by one nucleotide. The rearrangement uses TRBV20-1 and TRBJ2-1; the match to TRBD2 covers 8 bases. Germline V lookup: CDR1 DFQATT, CDR2 SNEGSKA (reference sequence). Trimming took 0 bases from V and 6 from J; bases not matched to a gene: 7. The CDR3 sequence is 15 residues long. The CDR3 here is CSARDFSGTPNEQFF. CDR3 coding DNA: TGCAGTGCTAGAGATTTTAGCGGGACGCCCAATGAGCAGTTCTTC.